This T cell receptor beta chain was captured by sequencing in a study of vaccination and CD4 T cells after COVID-19. Between the trimmed V and J ends, which lost 0 bases and 0 bases, there was a span of 17 bases. The CDR3 length is 18 residues. Per germline, CDR1 SEHNR and CDR2 FQNEAQ (reference sequence). Treatment described: approximately nine-day PBMC culture with coronavirus spike peptide pools or control peptides (ViraFEST assay). With the Oncomine TCR Beta short-read assay, DNA from cultured CD4+ T cells was sequenced. TCRdb re-derived calls from the PCR reads in MiXCR, one entry per CDR3 protein. The sample holds roughly 17,000 distinct CDR3 sequences, approximately 52% seen once. To note about this clonotype: Its antigen is not known.

The chain employs TRBV7-9 and TRBJ1-1; perhaps TRBD1 as D (6 bases). The receptor was isolated from a human donor who had recovered from COVID-19. The sequenced sample was CD4+ T cells from blood, cultured in vitro. CDR3 sequence reads: CASSLARGRGSMNTEAFF. The CDR3 nucleotides are TGTGCCAGCAGCTTAGCGCGAGGCAGGGGCTCAATGAACACTGAAGCTTTCTTT.